This entry lists 32 T cell receptor beta chains sequenced from one sample in a study of blood T cell repertoires in COVID-19 (dated by TCRdb to the early 2020s). Receptor libraries were prepared by the immunoSEQ multiplex PCR assay. Not all clones reach the TCRdb copy of this immuneACCESS table, which keeps in-frame sequences only. Checked studies attribute under half of the gap to unresolved V genes and leave the rest unexplained. For this sample there are approximately 200,000 clones; around 85% appear just once. The top ten hold around 20% of the sample. The specimen was PBMCs or T cells enriched from blood (not recorded which). The source is a man in his forties who had recovered from COVID-19.

The chain has TRBV3-1 (or the pseudogene TRBV3-2) and TRBJ2-7, with 9 bases lining up with TRBD1. CDR1 LGHDT and CDR2 YNNKEL come from the germline V gene (reference sequence). The CDR3 runs 15 residues. V shed 6 bases, J shed 0 bases, and the junction held 6 bases outside the gene matches. CDR3 bases: TGTGCCAGCAGTCCCGGGACAGGGAGCTCCTACGAGCAGTACTTC. Protein: CASSPGTGSSYEQYF.

CDR3 DNA sequence: TGTGCCAGCAGCCCCCAATCCGGGGAGCTGTTTTTT. Residues: CASSPQSGELFF. The chain joins TRBV9 to TRBJ2-2; no clear D. The V gene lost 4 bases and the J gene lost 6 bases, with 7 bases spanning the gap. CDR1 and CDR2 from the germline V gene are SGDLS and YYNGEE. This CDR3 contains 12 residues.

The chain carries TRBV30 and TRBJ2-1; D is uncertain. There are 13 residues in the CDR3. V was clipped by 4 bases and J by 3 bases, with 10 bases between them. The germline V gene encodes CDR1 GTSNPN and CDR2 SVGIG (reference sequence). This CDR3 reads CAWTGQYYNEQFF. The CDR3 DNA sequence: TGTGCCTGGACAGGCCAGTACTACAATGAGCAGTTCTTC. Using reference TRBV30 and TRBJ2-1 for the parts outside the CDR3, the full variable domain is SQTIHQWPATLVQPVGSPLSLECTVEGTSNPNLYWYRQAAGRGLQLLFYSVGIGQISSEVPQNLSASRPQDRQFILSSKKLLLSDSGFYLCAWTGQYYNEQFFGPGTRLTVL.

This clone was detected once. The gene calls are TRBV9 and TRBJ2-3; TRBD2 matches at 8 bases. Per the germline V gene, CDR1 is SGDLS and CDR2 is YYNGEE. With V trimmed by 3 bases and J by 10 bases, 7 bases remained unmatched. This CDR3 spans 13 amino acids. DNA of the CDR3: TGTGCCAGCAGCGCAATAACTAGCGGTGCGCAGTATTTT. Translation gives CASSAITSGAQYF.

This chain joins TRBV3-1 (or the pseudogene TRBV3-2) and TRBJ2-2, with 8 positions matching TRBD2. CDR1 and CDR2 (germline): LGHDT, YNNKEL (reference sequence). The V gene end was trimmed by 1 base and the J gene end by 7 bases; junction bases not matched to a gene: 8. CDR3 length equals 16 residues. Here the CDR3 DNA reads TGTGCCAGCAGCCAAGTCACGGGAGGGCCACTCGGGGAGCTGTTTTTT. It yields the protein CASSQVTGGPLGELFF.

The chain employs TRBV7-9 and TRBJ1-5, with a weak D call TRBD1 (6 bases). CDR3 length equals 14 residues. Trimming left V 2 bases short and J 4 bases short, with 9 bases between. Germline lookup yields CDR1 SEHNR and CDR2 FQNEAQ (reference sequence). This CDR3 reads CASSLPGANQPQHF. The CDR3 DNA reads as TGTGCCAGCAGCTTACCAGGGGCGAATCAGCCCCAGCATTTT.

The CDR3 sequence is CASSLADRDGYTF. DNA for the CDR3: TGTGCCAGCAGCTTAGCGGACAGGGACGGCTACACCTTC. The chain carries TRBV7-2 and TRBJ1-2, with 8 bases identical to TRBD1. J gave up 8 bases and V 0 bases, and 2 bases lay outside the gene matches. Germline-derived CDR1 and CDR2 are SGHTA and FQGNSA. The CDR3 consists of 13 residues.

The V gene is TRBV12-3 or TRBV12-4, the J gene TRBJ1-2, with D perhaps TRBD1 (5 bases). V was trimmed by 6 bases and J by 3 bases, leaving 11 bases between them. CDR3 length equals 13 residues. CDR3 in DNA: TGTGCCAGCAGACCTCAGGGATACTATGGCTACACCTTC. Its translation: CASRPQGYYGYTF.

J is TRBJ1-5 and V is TRBV4-1; unclear D gene. Germline V lookup: CDR1 MGHRA, CDR2 YSYEKL. V was trimmed by 4 bases and J by 0 bases, leaving 10 bases between them. CDR3 length: 15 amino acids. The CDR3 here is CASSPYSDSNQPQHF. CDR3 nucleotides: TGCGCCAGCAGCCCGTACAGTGATAGCAATCAGCCCCAGCATTTT.

This chain joins TRBV4-1 and TRBJ2-7; TRBD2 matches 8 bases. J was trimmed by 0 bases and V by 1 base; bases with no gene match: 2. The CDR3 has 15 amino acids. Germline values: CDR1 MGHRA, CDR2 YSYEKL. CDR3: CASSQVAGSSYEQYF. CDR3 coding DNA: TGCGCCAGCAGCCAAGTAGCGGGATCCTCCTACGAGCAGTACTTC.

This chain uses TRBV7-9 with TRBJ2-3; TRBD2 aligns across 11 bases. Unmatched junction bases numbered 8, after V lost 3 bases and J lost 6 bases. Germline CDR1 SEHNR, CDR2 FQNEAQ (reference sequence). The length of the CDR3 is 16 residues. The CDR3 DNA reads TGTGCCAGCAGCTTTGTAGCGGGAGGGCCATCGGATACGCAGTATTTT. Translation: CASSFVAGGPSDTQYF.

The chain is built from TRBV7-6 and TRBJ1-4; 9 bases agree with TRBD1. This CDR3 spans 16 amino acids. CDR1 and CDR2 from the germline V gene are SGHVS and FNYEAQ. V dropped 0 bases and J dropped 8; count of bases not matched to a gene: 7. The CDR3 DNA reads as TGTGCCAGCAGCTTAGCGGGGGGGACAGGGAAAGAAAAACTGTTTTTT. Translated: CASSLAGGTGKEKLFF.

The chain recombines TRBV28 with TRBJ1-2; possibly TRBD1 for D (6 bases). CDR3 size: 14 residues. Trimming took off 7 bases at V and 5 bases at J, with 17 bases between the two ends. Germline loops: CDR1 MDHEN, CDR2 SYDVKM. CDR3 in DNA: TGTGCCAGCACCCCGGGGGGGGCCGGGTATGGCTACACCTTC. Translation: CASTPGGAGYGYTF.

The CDR3 sequence is CASSSGLASEQYF. The CDR3 DNA sequence: TGTGCCAGTAGTAGTGGACTAGCCTCCGAGCAGTACTTC. The chain joins TRBV19 to TRBJ2-7, with 8 bases fitting TRBD2. The germline gives CDR1 LNHDA, CDR2 SQIVND (reference sequence). The CDR3 has 13 residues. Trimming took 4 bases from V and 6 from J; bases not matched to a gene: 5.

The V and J genes are TRBV6-5 and TRBJ1-1; 7 positions match TRBD1. V lost 6 bases, J lost 8 bases, and 9 bases stayed unmatched. The CDR3 is made up of 13 amino acids. Germline V CDR1 and CDR2: MNHEY, SVGAGI. In DNA, the CDR3 is TGTGCCAGCAGCCCGGACAGGCTCCGGGAAGCTTTCTTT. Amino acids: CASSPDRLREAFF.

The CDR3 loop is CSVLRGREAFF. DNA for the CDR3: TGCAGCGTTCTTAGAGGGAGGGAAGCTTTCTTT. V gene TRBV29-1 combines with J gene TRBJ1-1, with D uncertain. CDR3 length equals 11 residues. V gave up 5 bases and J gave up 8 bases, with 12 bases separating them. The germline V gene encodes CDR1 SQVTM and CDR2 ANQGSEA.

J is TRBJ1-1 and V is TRBV29-1; possible D gene TRBD1, 6 bases. The V and J ends lost 7 bases and 6 bases respectively, with 21 bases between them. This CDR3 has 14 residues. Germline V gene lookup returns CDR1 SQVTM and CDR2 ANQGSEA. This CDR3 is CSAGGGGASAEAFF. The CDR3 nucleotides are TGCAGCGCTGGGGGTGGGGGCGCGTCGGCTGAAGCTTTCTTT.

This chain joins TRBV7-8 and TRBJ1-1; the D gene is possibly TRBD1 (6 bases). The CDR3 has 12 residues. V was clipped by 3 bases and J by 10 bases, with 12 bases between them. Looked up from germline, CDR1 is SGHVS and CDR2 is FQNEAQ. In DNA form, the CDR3 reads TGTGCCAGCAGCTTGGTGGGACATGGAGCTTTCTTT. The encoded protein is CASSLVGHGAFF.

The rearrangement joins TRBV11-3 to TRBJ2-7; 12 bases agree with TRBD1. V lost 5 bases and J lost 6; bases outside the gene matches: 5. Germline V CDR1 and CDR2: SGHNT, YENEEA. The CDR3 sequence is 14 residues long. This CDR3 is CASSPRDRGPEQYF. CDR3 nucleotide sequence: TGTGCCAGCAGCCCAAGGGACAGGGGGCCCGAGCAGTACTTC.

J is TRBJ2-5 and V is TRBV21-1; the D call TRBD1 from the table was never checked on the DNA. TRBV21-1 corresponds to a pseudogene. The CDR3 runs 17 residues. As DNA, the CDR3 is TGTGCCAGCATCCCCGACTCGGACAGGGTGGAAGGAGAGACCCAGTACTTC. Its protein product is CASIPDSDRVEGETQYF.

The chain uses TRBV6-2 or TRBV6-3 and TRBJ2-7; 7 positions agree with TRBD1. The CDR3 has 15 residues. Germline V CDR1 and CDR2: MNHEY, SVGEGT. The trim removed 4 bases at V and 4 bases at J, leaving 10 bases unmatched. The CDR3 protein is CASSSGGQRFYEQYF. In nucleotides, the CDR3 is TGTGCCAGCAGTTCAGGGGGACAACGATTTTACGAGCAGTACTTC.

V and J are TRBV3-1 (or the pseudogene TRBV3-2) and TRBJ2-4; maybe TRBD2 (5 bases). The CDR3 totals 15 residues. Trimming shortened V by 1 base and J by 2 bases, and 9 bases separated the two germline ends. CDR1 is LGHDT and CDR2 is YNNKEL in the germline V gene (reference sequence). The CDR3 protein is CASSQGGFSKNIQYF. Written as DNA, the CDR3 is TGTGCCAGCAGCCAAGGAGGGTTCTCCAAAAACATTCAGTACTTC.

The chain links TRBV6-5 to TRBJ2-3; perhaps TRBD2 as D (6 bases). Between the trimmed V and J ends, which lost 2 bases and 3 bases, there was a span of 9 bases. The CDR3 consists of 14 residues. Germline assignment: CDR1 MNHEY and CDR2 SVGAGI. The CDR3 here is CASSYSGTTDTQYF. As DNA, the CDR3 is TGTGCCAGCAGTTACAGTGGGACTACAGATACGCAGTATTTT.

The chain joins TRBV27 to TRBJ2-3, with D possibly being TRBD2 (6 bases). V dropped 5 bases and J dropped 2 bases, with 14 bases sitting between them. The CDR3 is 15 amino acids. The germline V gene encodes CDR1 MNHEY and CDR2 SMNVEV (reference sequence). CDR3: CASSALSGITDTQYF. As DNA, the CDR3 is TGTGCCAGCAGTGCACTTAGCGGTATCACAGATACGCAGTATTTT.

The chain employs TRBV18 and TRBJ2-2, with 7 bases that match TRBD2. This CDR3 comprises 15 residues. Germline V lookup: CDR1 KGHSH, CDR2 LQKENI. J was trimmed by 5 bases and V by 3 bases; bases with no gene match: 6. The CDR3 nucleotides read TGTGCCAGCTCACCCCCGTCGGGGGGAACCGGGGAGCTGTTTTTT. Translating gives CASSPPSGGTGELFF.

The chain has TRBV25-1 and TRBJ2-7; D may be TRBD2 (6 bases). Trimming left V 3 bases short and J 1 base short, with 16 bases between. Per the germline V gene, CDR1 is MGHDK and CDR2 is SYGVNS. This CDR3 has 16 amino acids. CDR3 amino acids: CASSEGGGKMSYEQYF. DNA for the CDR3: TGTGCCAGCAGTGAGGGAGGCGGGAAGATGTCCTACGAGCAGTACTTC.

The genes are TRBV7-9 and TRBJ1-5; 7 bases map to TRBD1. Germline lookup yields CDR1 SEHNR and CDR2 FQNEAQ (reference sequence). The CDR3 is 14 residues long. V trimming: 4 bases; J trimming: 5 bases; junction bases outside the gene matches: 5. CDR3 nucleotide sequence: TGTGCCAGCAGCTCCGACAGGGAGGATCAGCCCCAGCATTTT. Protein sequence: CASSSDREDQPQHF.

V is TRBV29-1 and J is TRBJ1-1; TRBD1 is a possible D gene (5 bases). Germline V CDR1 and CDR2: SQVTM, ANQGSEA. The V and J ends lost 4 bases and 5 bases respectively, with 20 bases between them. The CDR3 runs 15 residues. The CDR3 spells CSVGLGAWGGTEAFF. The DNA for the CDR3 is TGCAGCGTTGGGTTAGGGGCTTGGGGGGGAACTGAAGCTTTCTTT.

The genes are TRBV6-5 and TRBJ2-5; TRBD1 matches at 7 bases. CDR1 and CDR2 (germline): MNHEY, SVGAGI. The trim removed 5 bases at V and 2 bases at J, leaving 5 bases unmatched. The CDR3 runs 14 residues. As DNA, the CDR3 is TGTGCCAGCAGTCCCCGGGACAGTCAAGAGACCCAGTACTTC. Protein product: CASSPRDSQETQYF.

The chain couples TRBV19 to TRBJ1-5; 7 bases agree with TRBD1. The CDR3 is 16 residues long. CDR1 LNHDA and CDR2 SQIVND come from the germline V gene (reference sequence). The junction had 7 bases not matched to a gene; V was cut back by 5 bases and J by 0 bases. The CDR3 DNA is TGTGCCAGTAGTGGCCCGGGACAGAATAGCAATCAGCCCCAGCATTTT. Translation: CASSGPGQNSNQPQHF.

J is TRBJ1-5 and V is TRBV15; D call uncertain. V dropped 3 bases and J dropped 1 base, with 7 bases sitting between them. The CDR3 sequence is 14 residues long. Germline values: CDR1 LNHNV, CDR2 YYDKDF (reference sequence). CDR3 nucleotides: TGTGCCACCAGCAGCTCGGGAAGCAATCAGCCCCAGCATTTT. This sequence encodes CATSSSGSNQPQHF. Supplemented by reference TRBV15 and TRBJ1-5, the full variable domain reads DAMVIQNPRYQVTQFGKPVTLSCSQTLNHNVMYWYQQKSSQAPKLLFHYYDKDFNNEADTPDNFQSRRPNTSFCFLDIRSPGLGDTAMYLCATSSSGSNQPQHFGDGTRLSIL.

J is TRBJ1-2 and V is TRBV14; 9 bases line up with TRBD1. CDR1 SGHDN and CDR2 FVKESK come from the germline V gene. The V gene end was trimmed by 4 bases and the J gene end by 4 bases; junction bases not matched to a gene: 10. The CDR3 is made up of 16 amino acids. CDR3: CASSPKRDRDFYGYTF. Here the CDR3 DNA reads TGTGCCAGCAGCCCGAAGAGGGACAGGGACTTCTATGGCTACACCTTC.